These T cell receptor beta chains were read from a single sample in a study of T cells after yellow fever vaccination. TCRdb analysed the 5' RACE reads with MiXCR anew, one entry per CDR3 protein. The sample records roughly 240,000 distinct CDR3 sequences, approximately 6.3% being singletons. The sequencing used CD4+ T cells sorted from PBMCs, collected on the day of the yellow fever booster vaccination. These receptor sequences come from a man between 25 and 39 years old who received the YFV17D yellow fever vaccine. Each CDR3 is given with its conserved first and last residue. D genes are given only for firm matches. For some rows the clone size is stated as once, few or many, or as a class when expanded; others skip it.

TRBJ1-2,-,-,TRBV14,TGTGCCAGCAGCCCGACCGCGACGAAGGGCTACACCTTC,CASSPTATKGYTF
TRBJ2-3,many,-,TRBV30,TGTGCCTGGAGTGTACTGGCAGATACGCAGTATTTT,CAWSVLADTQYF
TRBJ1-1,-,-,TRBV7-9,TGTGCCAGCAGCTCTACGTCAGGTATCGCTTTCTTT,CASSSTSGIAFF
TRBJ2-5,-,-,TRBV7-2,TGTGCCAACGCGGCCCAGGCCCACGAGACCCAGTACTTC,CANAAQAHETQYF
TRBJ2-5,-,TRBD2,TRBV7-2,TGTGCCAGCAGCTTAATGGGACTAGCGGTACCCCAAGAGACCCAGTACTTC,CASSLMGLAVPQETQYF
TRBJ2-5,few,-,TRBV19,TGTGCCAGTAGTATGGAACGGGGGGCGGCGGAGACCCAGTACTTC,CASSMERGAAETQYF
TRBJ2-7,many,TRBD2,TRBV5-1,TGCGCCAGCAGCTTGGAACTAGCGGTTTCCTACGAGCAGTACTTC,CASSLELAVSYEQYF
TRBJ2-5,once,TRBD2,TRBV20-1,TGCAGTGCCCCCCCCGGGGGGGTTGAGACCCAGTACTTC,CSAPPGGVETQYF
TRBJ2-1,few,-,TRBV28,TGTGCCAGCAGTTTAGCGGGTTACTACAATGAGCAGTTCTTC,CASSLAGYYNEQFF
TRBJ2-1,few,TRBD2,TRBV5-1,TGCGCCAGCAGCTATGGGGCGGGAGTTAATGAGCAGTTCTTC,CASSYGAGVNEQFF
TRBJ2-3,-,-,TRBV29-1,TGCAGCGGGACTCTGGATACGCAGTATTTT,CSGTLDTQYF
TRBJ2-7,many,-,TRBV20-1,TGCAGTGCTCCCCCACGGACGGGGATCTCCTACGAGCAGTACTTC,CSAPPRTGISYEQYF
TRBJ1-5,many,-,TRBV6-1,TGTGCCAGCAGTGAAAAAGGGTCCGGGGTGCATCAGCCCCAGCATTTT,CASSEKGSGVHQPQHF
TRBJ1-1,-,-,TRBV12-3/TRBV12-4,TGTGCCAGCAGTTTTGTAGGGGGGCAAAGCACTGAAGCTTTCTTT,CASSFVGGQSTEAFF
TRBJ2-2,many,-,TRBV7-6,TGTGCCAGCAGCTTATTTGGGAACACCGGGGAGCTGTTTTTT,CASSLFGNTGELFF
TRBJ2-7,few,-,TRBV6-2/TRBV6-3,TGTGCCAGCAGTTACCCAAAGGAGGGTTACGAGCAGTACTTC,CASSYPKEGYEQYF
TRBJ2-7,many,-,TRBV20-1,TGCAGTGCTACCGGAATGGTAAACGAGCAGTACTTC,CSATGMVNEQYF
TRBJ2-6,few,-,TRBV15,TGTGCCACCAGCAGAGAATCGTTGGTTCGGGGCGCTGGGGCCAACGTCCTGACTTTC,CATSRESLVRGAGANVLTF
TRBJ2-5,many,TRBD2,TRBV20-1,TGCAGTGCTAGACCTCGGCTTCCGGGACTAGCGGGAGGTCTGGAGACCCAGTACTTC,CSARPRLPGLAGGLETQYF
TRBJ2-5,few,-,TRBV24-1,TGTGCCACCAGTGACCGAACGGGAGAGACCCAGTACTTC,CATSDRTGETQYF
TRBJ2-1,few,-,TRBV2,TGTGCCAGCACGCCTTACCTCAATGAGCAGTTCTTC,CASTPYLNEQFF
TRBJ2-2,many,-,TRBV7-2,TGTGCCAGCAGCTTAGGTCCGCTCACCGGGGAGCTGTTTTTT,CASSLGPLTGELFF
TRBJ2-1,-,TRBD2,TRBV5-4,TGTGCCAGCAGCAACACCTCCGGGAGGGTGATGTTCTTC,CASSNTSGRVMFF
TRBJ1-1,few,-,TRBV5-4,TGTGCCAGCAGCTTGGGGGTCCCGAACACTGAAGCTTTCTTT,CASSLGVPNTEAFF
TRBJ2-1,-,TRBD1,TRBV7-2,TGTGCCAGCAGGGGATGGACAGGCGGGCAAGGCAATGAGCAGTTCTTC,CASRGWTGGQGNEQFF
TRBJ1-5,many,-,TRBV20-1,TGCAGTGCCCTTAGGAGGGGAAGGCAGGCCGCCAATCAGCCCCAGCATTTT,CSALRRGRQAANQPQHF
TRBJ2-3,many,-,TRBV20-1,TGCAGTGTAAGGGTTGCAGATACGCAGTATTTT,CSVRVADTQYF
TRBJ2-3,few,-,TRBV7-2,TGTGCCAGCAGCCCGGGACTGATCACAGATACGCAGTATTTT,CASSPGLITDTQYF
TRBJ2-1,-,-,TRBV12-3/TRBV12-4,TGTGCCAGCAGTTTCGAGGGGCTACCCTACAATGAGCAGTTCTTC,CASSFEGLPYNEQFF
TRBJ1-6,-,-,TRBV30,TGTGCCTGGAGTAATACAGGTCCTCAACCCCTCCACTTT,CAWSNTGPQPLHF
TRBJ1-5,many,-,TRBV10-3,TGTGCCATCAGGGGTGGCGGCAATCAGCCCCAGCATTTT,CAIRGGGNQPQHF
TRBJ2-3,many,-,TRBV5-1,TGCGCCAGCAGGAGCGAGTATACGCAGTATTTT,CASRSEYTQYF
TRBJ2-1,few,-,TRBV20-1,TGCAGTGCTAGACTAGCGACATCGAGCTCCTACAATGAGCAGTTCTTC,CSARLATSSSYNEQFF
TRBJ2-2,many,TRBD2,TRBV20-1,TGCAGTGCTAGAGACCTTACTAGCGGGAGGAGGGTCGGGGAGCTGTTTTTT,CSARDLTSGRRVGELFF
TRBJ2-7,-,-,TRBV29-1,TGCAGCGTCCAACTGGGGGATCCTAGCTACGAGCAGTACTTC,CSVQLGDPSYEQYF
TRBJ2-7,-,-,TRBV29-1,TGCAGCGTACGGGCGGGTTCCGCCTCCTACGAGCAGTACTTC,CSVRAGSASYEQYF
TRBJ1-2,many,-,TRBV7-2,TGTGCCAGCAGCTTAGGGGGATCGCGTGGCTACACCTTC,CASSLGGSRGYTF
TRBJ2-3,many,-,TRBV24-1,TGTGCCTCCTGGGACGGGGTAACAGATACGCAGTATTTT,CASWDGVTDTQYF
TRBJ2-5,-,TRBD2,TRBV15,TGTGCCACCAGCAGAGCTGGGGGCGGGAGGGCCGGAGAGACCCAGTACTTC,CATSRAGGGRAGETQYF
TRBJ2-5,many,-,TRBV28,TGTGCCACCCTGCGAGGGCGGGGTTTACAAGAGACCCAGTACTTC,CATLRGRGLQETQYF
TRBJ2-2,many,-,TRBV5-6,TGTGCCAGCAGCTTGGGGGGCCTTAACACCGGGGAGCTGTTTTTT,CASSLGGLNTGELFF